This T cell receptor beta chain was sequenced for a study of shared clonotypes between healthy human individuals. Study-level points and caveats: Across subsets, estimated richness was generally greater for naive than for memory populations. Naive CD4 clonotypes were shared across a handful of donors at around 5.4%.

About this clone: Antigen: not known.

A roughly 200 ng quantity of DNA, around 30,000 T cell genomes, went into the sorted-subset replicate PCRs. The data were produced by immunoSEQ multiplex PCR, yet TCRdb's version contains in-frame clones alone and is incomplete. This sample yields roughly 2.2 million clones, of which 85% to 95% are seen a single time; about 0.39% belongs to the top ten. With 2 bases removed from V and 4 bases from J, the gap between germline ends came to 9 bases. The germline V gene has CDR1 SGDLS and CDR2 YYNGEE. This CDR3 spans 13 amino acids. Healthy HIV-negative adults without recent acute infections or vaccinations served as donors.

This TCR was sampled from a man aged 18 to 30 in good health. Some clones in this sample may be carry-over from other donors' samples. This chain joins TRBV9 and TRBJ1-1; perhaps TRBD1 as D (6 bases). Input material: naive CD4+ T cells from PBMCs. Subset meaning: CD45RA+ positively selected. The CDR3 region is CASSVEDSTEAFF. The CDR3 DNA follows: TGTGCCAGCAGCGTGGAGGACAGCACTGAAGCTTTCTTT.